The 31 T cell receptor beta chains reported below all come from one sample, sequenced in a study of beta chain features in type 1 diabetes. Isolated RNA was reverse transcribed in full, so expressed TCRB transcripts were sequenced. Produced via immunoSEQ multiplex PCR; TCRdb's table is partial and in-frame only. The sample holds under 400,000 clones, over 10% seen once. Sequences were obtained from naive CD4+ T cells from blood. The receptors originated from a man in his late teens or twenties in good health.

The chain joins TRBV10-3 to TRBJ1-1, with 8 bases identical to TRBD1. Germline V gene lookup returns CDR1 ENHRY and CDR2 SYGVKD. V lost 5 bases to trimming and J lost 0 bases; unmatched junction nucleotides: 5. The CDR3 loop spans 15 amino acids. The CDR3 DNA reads TGTGCCATCAGTATAGGACAGGGAATGAACACTGAAGCTTTCTTT. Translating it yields CAISIGQGMNTEAFF.

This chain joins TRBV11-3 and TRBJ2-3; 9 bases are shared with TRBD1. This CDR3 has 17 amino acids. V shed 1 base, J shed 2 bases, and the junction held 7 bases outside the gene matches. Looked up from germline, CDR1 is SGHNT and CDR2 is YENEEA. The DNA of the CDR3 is TGTGCCAGCAGCTTAGGTCCCGGGACAGGGAACACAGATACGCAGTATTTT. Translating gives CASSLGPGTGNTDTQYF.

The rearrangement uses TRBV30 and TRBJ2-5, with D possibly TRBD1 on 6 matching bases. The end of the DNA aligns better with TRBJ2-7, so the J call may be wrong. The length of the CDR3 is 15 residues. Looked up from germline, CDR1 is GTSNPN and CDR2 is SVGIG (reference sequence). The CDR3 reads CAWSARGLPSYEQYF. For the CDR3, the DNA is TGTGCCTGGAGTGCGAGGGGGTTACCCTCCTACGAGCAGTACTTC.

The DNA for the CDR3 is TGTGCCAGCATCAAAGGTGGAACAGTAACTTCCTACGAGCAGTACTTC. This codes for CASIKGGTVTSYEQYF. The rearrangement joins TRBV28 to TRBJ2-7; unclear D gene. The germline V gene encodes CDR1 MDHEN and CDR2 SYDVKM. V was pared by 7 bases and J by 1 base, with 20 bases between. CDR3 length equals 16 residues. Based on the CDR3 plus reference TRBV28 and TRBJ2-7, the full variable domain is DVKVTQSSRYLVKRTGEKVFLECVQDMDHENMFWYRQDPGLGLRLIYFSYDVKMKEKGDIPEGYSVSREKKERFSLILESASTNQTSMYLCASIKGGTVTSYEQYFGPGTRLTVT.

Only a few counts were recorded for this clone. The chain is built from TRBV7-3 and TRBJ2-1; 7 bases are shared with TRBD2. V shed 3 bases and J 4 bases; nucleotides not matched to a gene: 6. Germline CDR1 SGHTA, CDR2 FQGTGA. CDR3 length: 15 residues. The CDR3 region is CASSFNSGWYNEQFF. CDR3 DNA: TGTGCCAGCAGCTTTAATAGCGGGTGGTACAATGAGCAGTTCTTC.

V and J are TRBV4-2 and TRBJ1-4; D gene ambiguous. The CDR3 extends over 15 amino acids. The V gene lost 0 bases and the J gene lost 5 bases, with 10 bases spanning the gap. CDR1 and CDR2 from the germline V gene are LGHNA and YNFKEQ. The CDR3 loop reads CASSQEPGNNEKLFF. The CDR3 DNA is TGTGCCAGCAGCCAAGAACCCGGGAACAATGAAAAACTGTTTTTT.

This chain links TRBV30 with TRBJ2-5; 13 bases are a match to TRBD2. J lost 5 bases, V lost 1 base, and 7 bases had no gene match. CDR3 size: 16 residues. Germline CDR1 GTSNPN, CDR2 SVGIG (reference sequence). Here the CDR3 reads CAWSALLAGGQETQYF. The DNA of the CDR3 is TGTGCCTGGAGTGCACTACTAGCGGGAGGGCAGGAGACCCAGTACTTC.

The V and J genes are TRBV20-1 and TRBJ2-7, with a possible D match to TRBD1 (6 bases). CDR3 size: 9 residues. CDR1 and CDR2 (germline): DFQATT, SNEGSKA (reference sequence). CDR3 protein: CSGNRVGYF. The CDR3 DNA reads TGCAGCGGGAACAGGGTCGGGTACTTC.

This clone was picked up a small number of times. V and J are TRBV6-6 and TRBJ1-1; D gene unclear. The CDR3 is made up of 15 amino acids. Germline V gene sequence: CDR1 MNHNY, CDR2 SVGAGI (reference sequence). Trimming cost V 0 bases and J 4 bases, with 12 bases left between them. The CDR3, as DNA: TGTGCCAGCAGTTACTCGAGGGAAGGGAGCACTGAAGCTTTCTTT. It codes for CASSYSREGSTEAFF.

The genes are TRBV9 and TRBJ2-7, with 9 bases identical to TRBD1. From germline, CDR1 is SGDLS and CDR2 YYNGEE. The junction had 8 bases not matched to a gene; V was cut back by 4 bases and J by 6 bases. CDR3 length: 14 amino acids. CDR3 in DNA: TGTGCCAGCAGCCGGAGGGACAGGGTCACCGAGCAGTACTTC. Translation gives CASSRRDRVTEQYF.

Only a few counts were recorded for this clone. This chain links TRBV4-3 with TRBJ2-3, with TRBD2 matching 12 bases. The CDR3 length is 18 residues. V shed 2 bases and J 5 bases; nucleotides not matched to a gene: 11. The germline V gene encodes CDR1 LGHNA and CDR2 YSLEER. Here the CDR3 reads CASSQRLAGEGWEDTQYF. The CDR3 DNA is TGCGCCAGCAGCCAAAGACTAGCGGGAGAGGGTTGGGAAGATACGCAGTATTTT.

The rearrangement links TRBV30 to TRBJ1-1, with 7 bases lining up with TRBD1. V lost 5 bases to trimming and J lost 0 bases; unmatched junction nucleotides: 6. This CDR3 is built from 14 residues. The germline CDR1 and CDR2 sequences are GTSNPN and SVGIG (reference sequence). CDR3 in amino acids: CAWDPGQMNTEAFF. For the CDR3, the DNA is TGTGCCTGGGACCCGGGACAGATGAACACTGAAGCTTTCTTT.

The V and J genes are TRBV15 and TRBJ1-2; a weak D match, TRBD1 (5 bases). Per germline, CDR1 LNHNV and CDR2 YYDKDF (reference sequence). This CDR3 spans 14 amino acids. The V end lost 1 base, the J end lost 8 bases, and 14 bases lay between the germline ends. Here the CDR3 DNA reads TGTGCCACCAGCAGAGTTATCGGCGGGGGGGGCTACACCTTC. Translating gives CATSRVIGGGGYTF.

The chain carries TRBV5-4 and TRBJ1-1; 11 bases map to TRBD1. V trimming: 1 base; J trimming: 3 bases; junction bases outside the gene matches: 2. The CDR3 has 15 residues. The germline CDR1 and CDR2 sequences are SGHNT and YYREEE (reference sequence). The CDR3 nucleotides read TGTGCCAGCAGCTTGCAGGGACAGGGGGACACTGAAGCTTTCTTT. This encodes CASSLQGQGDTEAFF.

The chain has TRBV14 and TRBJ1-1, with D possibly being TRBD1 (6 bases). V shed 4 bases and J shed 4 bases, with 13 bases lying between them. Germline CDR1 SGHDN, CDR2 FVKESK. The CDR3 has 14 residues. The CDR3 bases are TGTGCCAGCAGCCCAGCGCGGGGGCGCACTGAAGCTTTCTTT. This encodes CASSPARGRTEAFF. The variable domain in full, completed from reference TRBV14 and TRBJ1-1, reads EAGVTQFPSHSVIEKGQTVTLRCDPISGHDNLYWYRRVMGKEIKFLLHFVKESKQDESGMPNNRFLAERTGGTYSTLKVQPAELEDSGVYFCASSPARGRTEAFFGQGTRLTVV.

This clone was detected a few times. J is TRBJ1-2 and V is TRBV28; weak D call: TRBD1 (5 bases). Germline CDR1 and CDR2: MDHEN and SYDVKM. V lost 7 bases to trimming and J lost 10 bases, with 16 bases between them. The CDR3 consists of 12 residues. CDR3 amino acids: CASKSGLNFYTF. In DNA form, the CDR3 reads TGTGCCAGCAAATCGGGACTGAATTTCTACACCTTC.

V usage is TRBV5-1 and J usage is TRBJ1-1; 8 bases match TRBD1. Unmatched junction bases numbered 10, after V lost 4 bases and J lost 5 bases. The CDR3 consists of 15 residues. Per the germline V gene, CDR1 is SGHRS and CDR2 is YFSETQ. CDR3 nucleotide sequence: TGCGCCAGCAGCCCGCCGGACAGGGATGAAACTGAAGCTTTCTTT. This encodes CASSPPDRDETEAFF.

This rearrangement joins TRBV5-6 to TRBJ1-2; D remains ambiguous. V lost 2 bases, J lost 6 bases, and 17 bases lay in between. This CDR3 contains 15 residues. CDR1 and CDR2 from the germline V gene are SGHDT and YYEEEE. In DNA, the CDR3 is TGTGCCAGCAGCTTTGGTACTCTTAGAGGAGATGGCTACACCTTC. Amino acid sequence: CASSFGTLRGDGYTF.

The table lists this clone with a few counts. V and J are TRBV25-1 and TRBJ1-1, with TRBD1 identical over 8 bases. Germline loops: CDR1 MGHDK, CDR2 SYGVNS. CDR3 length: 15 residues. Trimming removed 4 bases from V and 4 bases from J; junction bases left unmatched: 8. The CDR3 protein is CASSAQGDLSTEAFF. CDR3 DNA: TGTGCCAGCAGTGCACAGGGGGATCTTTCCACTGAAGCTTTCTTT.

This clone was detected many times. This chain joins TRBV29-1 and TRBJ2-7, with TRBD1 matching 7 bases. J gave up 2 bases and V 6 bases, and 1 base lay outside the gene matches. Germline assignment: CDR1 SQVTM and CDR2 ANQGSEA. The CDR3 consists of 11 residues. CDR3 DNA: TGCAGCGTCGGGACAGCCTACGAGCAGTACTTC. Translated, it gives CSVGTAYEQYF.

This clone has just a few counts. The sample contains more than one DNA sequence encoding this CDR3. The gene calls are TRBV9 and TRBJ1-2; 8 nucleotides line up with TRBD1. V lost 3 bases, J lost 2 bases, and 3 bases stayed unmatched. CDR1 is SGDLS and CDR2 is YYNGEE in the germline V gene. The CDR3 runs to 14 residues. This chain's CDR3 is CASSAGTGNYGYTF. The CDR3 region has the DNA TGTGCCAGCAGCGCAGGGACAGGAAACTATGGCTACACCTTC. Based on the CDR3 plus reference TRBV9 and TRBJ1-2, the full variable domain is DSGVTQTPKHLITATGQRVTLRCSPRSGDLSVYWYQQSLDQGLQFLIQYYNGEERAKGNILERFSAQQFPDLHSELNLSSLELGDSALYFCASSAGTGNYGYTFGSGTRLTVV.

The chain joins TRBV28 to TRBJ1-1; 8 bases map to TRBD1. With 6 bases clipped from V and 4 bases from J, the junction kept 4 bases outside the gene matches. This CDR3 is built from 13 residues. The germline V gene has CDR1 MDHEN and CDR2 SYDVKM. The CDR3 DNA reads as TGTGCCAGCAGGCGGGACAGGCCCACTGAAGCTTTCTTT. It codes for CASRRDRPTEAFF.

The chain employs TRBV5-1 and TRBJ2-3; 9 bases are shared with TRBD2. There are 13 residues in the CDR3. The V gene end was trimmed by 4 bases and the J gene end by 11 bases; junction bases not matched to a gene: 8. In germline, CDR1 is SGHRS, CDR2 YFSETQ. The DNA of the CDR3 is TGCGCCAGCAGCGAAGGACTAGCGAGAGGGCAGTATTTT. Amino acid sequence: CASSEGLARGQYF. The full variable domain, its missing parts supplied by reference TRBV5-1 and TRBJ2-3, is KAGVTQTPRYLIKTRGQQVTLSCSPISGHRSVSWYQQTPGQGLQFLFEYFSETQRNKGNFPGRFSGRQFSNSRSEMNVSTLELGDSALYLCASSEGLARGQYFGPGTRLTVL.

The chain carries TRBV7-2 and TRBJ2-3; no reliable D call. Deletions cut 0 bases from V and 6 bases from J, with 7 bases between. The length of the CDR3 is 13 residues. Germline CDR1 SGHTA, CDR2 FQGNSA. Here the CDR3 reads CASSLAWRDTQYF. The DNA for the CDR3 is TGTGCCAGCAGCTTAGCGTGGCGGGATACGCAGTATTTT.

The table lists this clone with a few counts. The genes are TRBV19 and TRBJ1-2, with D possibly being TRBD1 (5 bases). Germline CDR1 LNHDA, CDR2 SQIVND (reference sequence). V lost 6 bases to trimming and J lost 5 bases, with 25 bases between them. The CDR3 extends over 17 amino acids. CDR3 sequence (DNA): TGTGCCAGTAGCACTGGACAAGAAAGGGGTCGGCGGTATGGCTACACCTTC. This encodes CASSTGQERGRRYGYTF. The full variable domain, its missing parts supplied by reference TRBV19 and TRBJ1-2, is DGGITQSPKYLFRKEGQNVTLSCEQNLNHDAMYWYRQDPGQGLRLIYYSQIVNDFQKGDIAEGYSVSREKKESFPLTVTSAQKNPTAFYLCASSTGQERGRRYGYTFGSGTRLTVV.

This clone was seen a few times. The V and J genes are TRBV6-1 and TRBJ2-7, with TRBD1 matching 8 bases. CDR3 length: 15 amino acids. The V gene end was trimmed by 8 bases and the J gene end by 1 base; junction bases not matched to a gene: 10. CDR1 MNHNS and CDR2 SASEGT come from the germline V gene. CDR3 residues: CASSPRQGISYEQYF. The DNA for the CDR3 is TGTGCCAGCTCCCCCCGACAGGGGATATCCTACGAGCAGTACTTC.

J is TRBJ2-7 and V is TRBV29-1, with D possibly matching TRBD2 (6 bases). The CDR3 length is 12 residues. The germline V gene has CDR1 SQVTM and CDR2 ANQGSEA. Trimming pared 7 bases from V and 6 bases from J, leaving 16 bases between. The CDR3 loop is CSAGREFGEQYF. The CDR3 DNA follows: TGCAGCGCTGGACGGGAGTTTGGCGAGCAGTACTTC.

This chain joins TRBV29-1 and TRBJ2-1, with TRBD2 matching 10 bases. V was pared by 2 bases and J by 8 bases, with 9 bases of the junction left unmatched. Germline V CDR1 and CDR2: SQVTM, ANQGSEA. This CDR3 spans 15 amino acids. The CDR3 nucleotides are TGCAGCGTTGAAAGCGGGAGGGCCCCATTCGATGAGCAGTTCTTC. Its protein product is CSVESGRAPFDEQFF.

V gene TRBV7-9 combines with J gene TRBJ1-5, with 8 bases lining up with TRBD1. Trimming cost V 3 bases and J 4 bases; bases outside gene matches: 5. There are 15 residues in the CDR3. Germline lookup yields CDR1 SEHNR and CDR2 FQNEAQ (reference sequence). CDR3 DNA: TGTGCCAGCAGCTTCCTTGACAGGGGAAATCAGCCCCAGCATTTT. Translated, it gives CASSFLDRGNQPQHF.

The CDR3: CASSLQGGQPQHF. CDR3 coding DNA: TGTGCCAGTAGTTTACAGGGGGGTCAGCCCCAGCATTTT. This chain joins TRBV19 and TRBJ1-5; 8 nucleotides line up with TRBD1. Germline loops: CDR1 LNHDA, CDR2 SQIVND (reference sequence). With 5 bases clipped from V and 6 bases from J, the junction kept 3 bases outside the gene matches. The CDR3 runs 13 residues.

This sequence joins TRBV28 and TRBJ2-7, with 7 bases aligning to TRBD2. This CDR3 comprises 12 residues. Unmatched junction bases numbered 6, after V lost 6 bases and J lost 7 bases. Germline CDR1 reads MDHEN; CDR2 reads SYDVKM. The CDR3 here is CASRPSGGEQYF. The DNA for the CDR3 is TGTGCCAGCAGACCTAGCGGTGGAGAGCAGTACTTC. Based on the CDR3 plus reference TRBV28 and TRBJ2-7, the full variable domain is DVKVTQSSRYLVKRTGEKVFLECVQDMDHENMFWYRQDPGLGLRLIYFSYDVKMKEKGDIPEGYSVSREKKERFSLILESASTNQTSMYLCASRPSGGEQYFGPGTRLTVT.